A single sample gave rise to the 13 T cell receptor beta chains below, sequenced in a study of T cell responses to AZD1222 COVID-19 vaccine. TCRdb's table, derived via immunoSEQ multiplex PCR, lists solely in-frame clones and lacks some. This table has 95,000 to 100,000 clones, roughly 84% appearing once. The sequencing used peripheral blood, collected 28 days after the second AZD1222 dose. The source is an adult who received the AZD1222 COVID-19 vaccine.

In the case of this clone: Other DNA sequences in this specimen translate into the identical CDR3. The chain combines TRBV5-1 with TRBJ1-1; D possibly corresponds to TRBD1 (6 bases). Trimming removed 2 bases from V and 1 base from J, with 6 bases in between. Germline V gives CDR1 SGHRS, CDR2 YFSETQ. This CDR3 has 13 amino acids. The CDR3 DNA sequence: TGCGCCAGCAGCTTACAGGGGAACACTGAAGCTTTCTTT. Its translation is CASSLQGNTEAFF.

The chain is built from TRBV19 and TRBJ1-2; unclear D gene. V dropped 8 bases and J dropped 8 bases, with 12 bases sitting between them. The CDR3 has 11 amino acids. Germline-derived CDR1 and CDR2 are LNHDA and SQIVND (reference sequence). The chain's CDR3 is CASRRETGYTF. In DNA, the CDR3 is TGTGCCAGTCGGAGGGAGACCGGCTACACCTTC.

The rearrangement joins TRBV11-2 to TRBJ2-7; 9 bases match TRBD1. CDR1 SGHAT and CDR2 FQNNGV come from the germline V gene. The trim removed 1 base at V and 1 base at J, leaving 5 bases unmatched. The CDR3 sequence is 16 residues long. The CDR3 nucleotides are TGTGCCAGCAGCTTAGTAGCTGGACAGGGGTCCTACGAGCAGTACTTC. Amino acid sequence: CASSLVAGQGSYEQYF.

The rearrangement links TRBV5-1 to TRBJ2-1; a weak D match, TRBD1 (6 bases). The V end was cut by 4 bases, the J end by 10 bases, with 21 bases between. This CDR3 region has 15 residues. Germline loops: CDR1 SGHRS, CDR2 YFSETQ. This CDR3 is CASSPRGLGRGEQFF. The CDR3 bases are TGCGCCAGCAGCCCTCGGGGCCTAGGTAGGGGGGAGCAGTTCTTC.

This clone was observed a handful of times. This chain joins TRBV19 and TRBJ1-3, with TRBD1 as a possible D gene (6 bases). This CDR3 has 18 residues. The germline V gene has CDR1 LNHDA and CDR2 SQIVND (reference sequence). Trimming left V 2 bases short and J 0 bases short, with 17 bases between. The CDR3 here is CASSIQANGQLSGNTIYF. The CDR3 DNA follows: TGTGCCAGTAGTATACAAGCTAATGGACAGCTCTCTGGAAACACCATATATTTT.

The chain employs TRBV10-2 and TRBJ2-7; D is unresolved. V was cut by 1 base and J by 3 bases, with 10 bases left in between. The length of the CDR3 is 14 residues. CDR1 WSHSY and CDR2 SAAADI come from the germline V gene. CDR3 nucleotide sequence: TGCGCCAGCAGTGAGTTCGGTCTAATCTACGAGCAGTACTTC. Translating it yields CASSEFGLIYEQYF.

The V gene is TRBV7-3, the J gene TRBJ1-3, with D perhaps TRBD1 (6 bases). Per the germline V gene, CDR1 is SGHTA and CDR2 is FQGTGA. This CDR3 region has 15 residues. Trimming cost V 5 bases and J 2 bases, with 13 bases left between them. This chain's CDR3 is CASSPTGSPGNTIYF. CDR3 bases: TGTGCCAGCAGCCCCACAGGGAGCCCTGGAAACACCATATATTTT.

The V call is TRBV4-1, the J call TRBJ1-1; D perhaps matches TRBD1 (5 bases). Germline V CDR1 and CDR2: MGHRA, YSYEKL. The CDR3 runs 13 residues. The germline V and J ends were trimmed by 2 bases and 7 bases, with 11 bases remaining between them. CDR3 nucleotides: TGCGCCAGCAGCCAACGGGACGGACTTGAAGCTTTCTTT. Translation gives CASSQRDGLEAFF.

This chain links TRBV7-8 with TRBJ2-3, with D perhaps TRBD2 (6 bases). This CDR3 is built from 16 residues. CDR1 is SGHVS and CDR2 is FQNEAQ in the germline V gene. Trimming stripped 1 base from V and 1 base from J, with 12 bases between. The chain's CDR3 is CASSLGAPSGTDTQYF. In DNA form, the CDR3 reads TGTGCCAGCAGCTTAGGGGCCCCTAGCGGCACAGATACGCAGTATTTT.

The V call is TRBV7-3, the J call TRBJ2-1; 8 positions match TRBD2. Germline values: CDR1 SGHTA, CDR2 FQGTGA. J was trimmed by 4 bases and V by 0 bases; bases with no gene match: 5. The length of the CDR3 is 16 residues. The CDR3 DNA reads as TGTGCCAGCAGCTTAACGGGCGGGAGGCTTTACAATGAGCAGTTCTTC. As protein: CASSLTGGRLYNEQFF.

The chain joins TRBV11-2 to TRBJ2-7; D may correspond to TRBD1 or TRBD2 (5 bases each). The germline V and J ends were trimmed by 3 bases and 2 bases, with 14 bases remaining between them. The CDR3 runs to 15 residues. The germline V gene encodes CDR1 SGHAT and CDR2 FQNNGV. The CDR3 spells CASSFGASLPYEQYF. In DNA form, the CDR3 reads TGTGCCAGCAGCTTCGGGGCGAGCCTGCCCTACGAGCAGTACTTC.

DNA of the CDR3: TGTGCCAGCAGTTATTGGGAGGGGCAGGCCTATGGCTACACCTTC. This gives the protein CASSYWEGQAYGYTF. The chain employs TRBV6-5 and TRBJ1-2; tentatively, D is TRBD1 (5 bases). The CDR3 length is 15 residues. CDR1 MNHEY and CDR2 SVGAGI come from the germline V gene. V was clipped by 3 bases and J by 4 bases, with 15 bases between them.

In this sample, this clone turned up once. J is TRBJ2-3 and V is TRBV14; D not certain. The V end was cut by 6 bases, the J end by 4 bases, with 14 bases between. The V gene's germline CDR1 is SGHDN and CDR2 FVKESK. This CDR3 contains 14 residues. The CDR3 spells CASRSPRWADTQYF. Here the CDR3 DNA reads TGTGCCAGCAGGTCCCCGCGGTGGGCAGATACGCAGTATTTT.